These 4 T cell receptor beta chains were all obtained from the same sample, sequenced in a study of radiotherapy plus CTLA-4 blockade in lung cancer. Clones were read by immunoSEQ multiplex PCR, and TCRdb kept only the in-frame ones, dropping some. The sample records 70,000 to 95,000 clones, approximately 82% being singletons. Sample: peripheral blood, taken from a patient treated with radiotherapy plus ipilimumab. The receptors come from a human donor with non-small cell lung cancer that progressed on radiotherapy plus ipilimumab.

The V and J genes are TRBV4-3 and TRBJ2-7; 8 nucleotides agree with TRBD1. V lost 1 base and J lost 3; bases outside the gene matches: 11. CDR3 size: 17 residues. Germline V gene sequence: CDR1 LGHNA, CDR2 YSLEER. CDR3 residues: CASSQGVLGQVNYEQYF. The DNA for the CDR3 is TGCGCCAGCAGCCAAGGGGTTTTGGGACAGGTCAACTACGAGCAGTACTTC.

The CDR3 loop reads CASSSTGGSYEQYF. The CDR3 DNA reads TGTGCCAGCAGCTCTACAGGGGGATCCTACGAGCAGTACTTC. The J gene is TRBJ2-7, the V gene TRBV7-2, with 8 bases that match TRBD1. This CDR3 region has 14 residues. The V and J ends lost 4 bases and 1 base, in that order; junction bases with no gene match: 3. The germline V gene encodes CDR1 SGHTA and CDR2 FQGNSA. The full variable domain, its missing parts supplied by reference TRBV7-2 and TRBJ2-7, is GAGVSQSPSNKVTEKGKDVELRCDPISGHTALYWYRQSLGQGLEFLIYFQGNSAPDKSGLPSDRFSAERTGGSVSTLTIQRTQQEDSAVYLCASSSTGGSYEQYFGPGTRLTVT.

V and J are TRBV7-8 and TRBJ2-7, with 11 bases identical to TRBD1. Per the germline V gene, CDR1 is SGHVS and CDR2 is FQNEAQ. Unmatched junction bases numbered 9, after V lost 5 bases and J lost 6 bases. CDR3 length: 15 amino acids. The CDR3 DNA reads as TGTGCCAGCAGCCCGGGGACAGGGGGATGGGGCGAGCAGTACTTC. Protein sequence: CASSPGTGGWGEQYF.

The chain is built from TRBV14 and TRBJ1-3, with unresolved D. The V gene lost 1 base and the J gene lost 2 bases, with 9 bases spanning the gap. This CDR3 comprises 15 residues. Germline CDR1 reads SGHDN; CDR2 reads FVKESK. CDR3 in DNA: TGTGCCAGCAGCCAAGGGTGGACCCCTGGAAACACCATATATTTT. It yields the protein CASSQGWTPGNTIYF.